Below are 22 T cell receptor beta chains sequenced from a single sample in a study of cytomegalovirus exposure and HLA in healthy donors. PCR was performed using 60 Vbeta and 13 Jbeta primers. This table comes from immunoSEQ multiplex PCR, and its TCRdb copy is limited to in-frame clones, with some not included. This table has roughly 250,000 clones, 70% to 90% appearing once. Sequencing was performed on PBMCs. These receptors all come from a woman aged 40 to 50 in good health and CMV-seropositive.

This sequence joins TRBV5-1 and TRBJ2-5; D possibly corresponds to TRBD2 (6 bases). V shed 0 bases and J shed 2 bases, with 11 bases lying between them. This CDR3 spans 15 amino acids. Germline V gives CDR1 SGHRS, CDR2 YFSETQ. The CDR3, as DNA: TGCGCCAGCAGCTTGGAAGATGGGGGGCAAGAGACCCAGTACTTC. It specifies CASSLEDGGQETQYF.

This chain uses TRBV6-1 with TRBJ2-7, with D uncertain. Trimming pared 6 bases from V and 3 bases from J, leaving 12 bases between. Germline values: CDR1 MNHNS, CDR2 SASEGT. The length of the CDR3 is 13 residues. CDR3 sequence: CASRRSGDYEQYF. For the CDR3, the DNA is TGTGCCAGCAGACGGAGTGGAGACTACGAGCAGTACTTC.

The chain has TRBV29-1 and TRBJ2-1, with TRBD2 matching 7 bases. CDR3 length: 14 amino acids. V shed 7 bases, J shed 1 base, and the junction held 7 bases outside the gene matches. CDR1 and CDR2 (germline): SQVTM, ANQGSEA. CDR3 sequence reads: CSAETSESYNEQFF. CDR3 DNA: TGCAGCGCCGAAACTAGCGAGTCCTACAATGAGCAGTTCTTC.

CDR3 DNA sequence: TGTGCCAGCAGCACCAGGGCGAATGAAAAACTGTTTTTT. Its protein product is CASSTRANEKLFF. The chain carries TRBV9 and TRBJ1-4; tentative D call: TRBD1 (5 bases). CDR1 is SGDLS and CDR2 is YYNGEE in the germline V gene. V lost 4 bases, J lost 5 bases, and 9 bases lay in between. This CDR3 is built from 13 residues.

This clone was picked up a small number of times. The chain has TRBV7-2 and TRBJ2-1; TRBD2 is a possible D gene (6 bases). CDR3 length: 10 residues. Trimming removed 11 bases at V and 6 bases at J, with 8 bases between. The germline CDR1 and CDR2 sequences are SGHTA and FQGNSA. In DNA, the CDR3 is TGTGCCGCGGGGTTCAATGAGCAGTTCTTC. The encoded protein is CAAGFNEQFF.

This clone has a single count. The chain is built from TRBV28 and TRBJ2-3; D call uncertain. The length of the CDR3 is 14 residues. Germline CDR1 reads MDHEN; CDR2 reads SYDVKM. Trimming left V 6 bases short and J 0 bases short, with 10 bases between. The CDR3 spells CASSPFTSTDTQYF. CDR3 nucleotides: TGTGCCAGCAGCCCGTTCACTAGCACAGATACGCAGTATTTT.

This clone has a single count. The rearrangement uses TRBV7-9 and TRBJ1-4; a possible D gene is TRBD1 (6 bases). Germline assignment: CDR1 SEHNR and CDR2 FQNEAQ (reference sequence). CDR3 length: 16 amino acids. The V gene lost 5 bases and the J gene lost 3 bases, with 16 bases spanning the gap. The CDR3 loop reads CASSHGQTYSNEKLFF. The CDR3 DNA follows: TGTGCCAGCAGCCATGGACAGACCTATTCTAATGAAAAACTGTTTTTT.

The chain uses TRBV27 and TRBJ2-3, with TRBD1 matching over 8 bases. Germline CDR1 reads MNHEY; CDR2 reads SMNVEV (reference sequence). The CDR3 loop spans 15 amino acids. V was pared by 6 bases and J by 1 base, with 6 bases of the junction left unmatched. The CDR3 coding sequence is TGTGCCAGCAGCAACCCGGGACAGGGCACAGATACGCAGTATTTT. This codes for CASSNPGQGTDTQYF.

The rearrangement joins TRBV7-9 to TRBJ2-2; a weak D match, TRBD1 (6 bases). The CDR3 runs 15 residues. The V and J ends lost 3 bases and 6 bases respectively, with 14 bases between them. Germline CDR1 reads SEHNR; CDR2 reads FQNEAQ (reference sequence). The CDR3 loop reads CASSLGRGLSGELFF. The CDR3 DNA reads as TGTGCCAGCAGCTTGGGCAGGGGTCTATCCGGGGAGCTGTTTTTT.

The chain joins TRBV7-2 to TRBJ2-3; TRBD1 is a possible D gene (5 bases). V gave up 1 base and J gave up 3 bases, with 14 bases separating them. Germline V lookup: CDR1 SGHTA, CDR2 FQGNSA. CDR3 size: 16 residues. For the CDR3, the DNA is TGTGCCAGCAGCTTAGGGCCCAGGGCTGGGACAGATACGCAGTATTTT. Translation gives CASSLGPRAGTDTQYF. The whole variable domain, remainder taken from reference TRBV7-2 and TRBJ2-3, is GAGVSQSPSNKVTEKGKDVELRCDPISGHTALYWYRQSLGQGLEFLIYFQGNSAPDKSGLPSDRFSAERTGGSVSTLTIQRTQQEDSAVYLCASSLGPRAGTDTQYFGPGTRLTVL.

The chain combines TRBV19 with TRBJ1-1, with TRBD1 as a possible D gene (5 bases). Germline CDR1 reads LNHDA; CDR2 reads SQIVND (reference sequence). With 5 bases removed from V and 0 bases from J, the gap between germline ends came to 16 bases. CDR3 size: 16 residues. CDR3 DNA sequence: TGTGCCAGTAGTGCGGCAGGGCGGGGGATGAACACTGAAGCTTTCTTT. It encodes CASSAAGRGMNTEAFF.

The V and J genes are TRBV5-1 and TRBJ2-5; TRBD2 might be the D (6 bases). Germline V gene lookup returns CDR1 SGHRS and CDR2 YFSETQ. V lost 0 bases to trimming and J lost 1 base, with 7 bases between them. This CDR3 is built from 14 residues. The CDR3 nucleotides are TGCGCCAGCAGCTTGGGGGAGGCCCAAGAGACCCAGTACTTC. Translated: CASSLGEAQETQYF.

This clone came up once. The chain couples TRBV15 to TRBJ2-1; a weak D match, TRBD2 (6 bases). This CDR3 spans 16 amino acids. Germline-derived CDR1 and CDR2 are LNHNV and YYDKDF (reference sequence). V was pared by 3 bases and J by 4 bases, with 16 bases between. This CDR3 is CATSSDSLAWYNEQFF. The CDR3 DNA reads TGTGCCACCAGCAGTGATAGTCTAGCGTGGTACAATGAGCAGTTCTTC.

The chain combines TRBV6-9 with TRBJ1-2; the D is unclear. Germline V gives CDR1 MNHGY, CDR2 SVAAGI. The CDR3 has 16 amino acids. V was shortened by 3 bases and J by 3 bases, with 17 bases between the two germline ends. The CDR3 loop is CASSYQQQDGDYGYTF. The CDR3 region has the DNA TGTGCCAGCAGTTACCAACAGCAAGACGGGGACTATGGCTACACCTTC.

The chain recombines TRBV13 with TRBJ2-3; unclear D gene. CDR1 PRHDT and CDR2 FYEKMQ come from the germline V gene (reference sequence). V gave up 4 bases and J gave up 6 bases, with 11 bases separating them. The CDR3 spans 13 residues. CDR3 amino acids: CASSSSRVDTQYF. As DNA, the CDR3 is TGTGCCAGCAGCTCGTCCCGGGTCGATACGCAGTATTTT.

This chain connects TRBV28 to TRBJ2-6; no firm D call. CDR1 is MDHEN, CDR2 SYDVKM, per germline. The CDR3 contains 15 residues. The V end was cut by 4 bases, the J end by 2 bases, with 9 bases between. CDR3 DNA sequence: TGTGCCAGCAGTTCCCCAGGCGCTGGGGCCAACGTCCTGACTTTC. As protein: CASSSPGAGANVLTF.

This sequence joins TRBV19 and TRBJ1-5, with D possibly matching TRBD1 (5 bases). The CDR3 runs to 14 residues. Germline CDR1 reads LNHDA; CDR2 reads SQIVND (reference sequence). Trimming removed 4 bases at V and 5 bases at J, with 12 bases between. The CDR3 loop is CASSNPGSYQPQHF. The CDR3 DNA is TGTGCCAGTAGTAATCCAGGGTCCTATCAGCCCCAGCATTTT.

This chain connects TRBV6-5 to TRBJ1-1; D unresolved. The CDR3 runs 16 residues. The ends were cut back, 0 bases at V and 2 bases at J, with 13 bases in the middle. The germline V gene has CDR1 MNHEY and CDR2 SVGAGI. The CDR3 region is CASSYSMVSGNTEAFF. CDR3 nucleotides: TGTGCCAGCAGTTACTCGATGGTTTCAGGTAACACTGAAGCTTTCTTT.

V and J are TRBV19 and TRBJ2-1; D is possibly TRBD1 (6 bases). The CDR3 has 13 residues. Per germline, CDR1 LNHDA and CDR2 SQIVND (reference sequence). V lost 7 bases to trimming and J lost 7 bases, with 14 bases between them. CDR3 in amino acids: CASTPQTGNEQFF. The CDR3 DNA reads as TGTGCCAGTACCCCCCAGACAGGAAATGAGCAGTTCTTC.

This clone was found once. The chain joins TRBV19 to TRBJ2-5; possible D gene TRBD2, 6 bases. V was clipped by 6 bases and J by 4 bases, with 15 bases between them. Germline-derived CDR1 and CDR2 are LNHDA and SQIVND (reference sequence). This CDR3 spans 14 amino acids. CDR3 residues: CASSFLTSSETQYF. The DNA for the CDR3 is TGTGCCAGTAGCTTTCTGACTAGTTCAGAGACCCAGTACTTC.

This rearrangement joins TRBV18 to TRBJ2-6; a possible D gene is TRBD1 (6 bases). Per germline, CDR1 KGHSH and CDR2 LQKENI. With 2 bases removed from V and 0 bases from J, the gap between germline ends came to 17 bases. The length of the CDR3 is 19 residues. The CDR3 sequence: CASSPISVGGTSGANVLTF. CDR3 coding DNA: TGTGCCAGCTCACCAATTAGTGTAGGGGGAACCTCTGGGGCCAACGTCCTGACTTTC.

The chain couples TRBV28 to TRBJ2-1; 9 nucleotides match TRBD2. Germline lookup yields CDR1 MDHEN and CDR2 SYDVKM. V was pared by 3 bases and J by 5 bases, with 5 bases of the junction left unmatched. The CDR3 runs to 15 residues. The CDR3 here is CASSFTLAGNNEQFF. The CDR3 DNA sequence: TGTGCCAGCAGTTTTACCCTAGCGGGAAACAATGAGCAGTTCTTC.